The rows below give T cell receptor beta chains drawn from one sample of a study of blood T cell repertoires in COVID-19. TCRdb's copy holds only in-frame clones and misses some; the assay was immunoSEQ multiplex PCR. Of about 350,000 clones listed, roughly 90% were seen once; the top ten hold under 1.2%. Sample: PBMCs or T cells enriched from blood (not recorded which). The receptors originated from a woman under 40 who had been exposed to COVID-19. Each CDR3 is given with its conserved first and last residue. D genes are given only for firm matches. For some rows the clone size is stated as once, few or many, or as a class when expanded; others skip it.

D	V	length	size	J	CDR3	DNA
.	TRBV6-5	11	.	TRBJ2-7	CASSQAAEQYF	TGTGCCAGCAGCCAAGCGGCCGAGCAGTACTTC
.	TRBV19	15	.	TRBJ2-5	CASSTQTRIQETQYF	TGTGCCAGTAGTACCCAGACACGTATCCAAGAGACCCAGTACTTC
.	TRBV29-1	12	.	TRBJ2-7	CSVHRGGDEQYF	TGCAGCGTTCACAGGGGGGGGGACGAGCAGTACTTC
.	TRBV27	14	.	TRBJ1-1	CASSRVLTDTEAFF	TGTGCCAGCAGCAGGGTCCTCACGGACACTGAAGCTTTCTTT
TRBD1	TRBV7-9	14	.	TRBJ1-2	CASIPGTGNYGYTF	TGTGCCAGCATCCCCGGGACAGGGAACTATGGCTACACCTTC
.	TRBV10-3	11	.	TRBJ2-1	CAISESLGQFF	TGTGCCATCAGTGAGTCGCTAGGGCAGTTCTTC
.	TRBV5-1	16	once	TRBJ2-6	CASSSRLISGANVLTF	TGCGCCAGCAGCTCTAGACTGATCTCTGGGGCCAACGTCCTGACTTTC
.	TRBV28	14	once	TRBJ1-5	CATRRLPVNQPQHF	TGTGCCACGCGGAGGCTCCCGGTCAATCAGCCCCAGCATTTT
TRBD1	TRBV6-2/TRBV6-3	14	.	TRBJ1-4	CASSPTGFNEKLFF	TGTGCCAGCAGCCCGACAGGGTTTAATGAAAAACTGTTTTTT
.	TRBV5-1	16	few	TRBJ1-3	CASSGGRGSSGNTIYF	TGCGCCAGCAGCGGAGGTCGGGGGAGCTCTGGAAACACCATATATTTT
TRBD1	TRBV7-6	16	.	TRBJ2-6	CASSFPQGSGANVLTF	TGTGCCAGCAGCTTCCCACAGGGGTCTGGGGCCAACGTCCTGACTTTC
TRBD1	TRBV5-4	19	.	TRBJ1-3	CASSQDDRGLLSSGNTIYF	TGTGCCAGCAGCCAAGACGACAGGGGGCTTTTAAGCTCTGGAAACACCATATATTTT
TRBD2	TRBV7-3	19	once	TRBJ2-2	CASSFQTHGLAGNTGELFF	TGTGCCAGCAGCTTCCAGACCCACGGACTAGCGGGGAACACCGGGGAGCTGTTTTTT
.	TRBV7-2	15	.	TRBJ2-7	CASSLVPDGSYEQYF	TGTGCCAGCAGCTTAGTTCCTGATGGGAGTTACGAGCAGTACTTC
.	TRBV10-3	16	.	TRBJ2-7	CAISESHRQGPYEQYF	TGTGCCATCAGTGAGTCCCACCGCCAGGGGCCCTACGAGCAGTACTTC
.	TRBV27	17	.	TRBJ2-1	CASFQTTGTHQYNEQFF	TGTGCCAGCTTCCAAACTACCGGGACACACCAATACAATGAGCAGTTCTTC
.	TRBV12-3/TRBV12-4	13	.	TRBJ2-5	CASSLAGTETQYF	TGTGCCAGCAGTTTGGCAGGGACTGAGACCCAGTACTTC
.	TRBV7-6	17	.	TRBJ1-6	CASSLSVARGSSSPLHF	TGTGCCAGCAGCTTATCAGTGGCCAGGGGCTCCTCTTCACCCCTCCACTTT
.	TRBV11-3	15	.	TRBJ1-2	CASSSQDSTNYGYTF	TGTGCCAGCAGCTCTCAGGACAGTACGAACTATGGCTACACCTTC
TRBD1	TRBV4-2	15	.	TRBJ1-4	CASSQGGGSNEKLFF	TGTGCCAGCAGCCAAGGAGGGGGCAGTAATGAAAAACTGTTTTTT
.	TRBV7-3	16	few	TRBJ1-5	CASSPSRAYSNQPQHF	TGTGCCAGCAGCCCCTCCAGGGCGTATAGCAATCAGCCCCAGCATTTT
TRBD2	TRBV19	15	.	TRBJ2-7	CASSMKTSGTYEQYF	TGTGCCAGTAGTATGAAGACTAGCGGGACCTACGAGCAGTACTTC
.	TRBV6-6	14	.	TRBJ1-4	CASSTGATNEKLFF	TGTGCCAGCAGCACAGGAGCAACTAATGAAAAACTGTTTTTT
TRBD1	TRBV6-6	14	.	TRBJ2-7	CASSPGQGAGEQYF	TGTGCCAGCAGCCCCGGACAGGGGGCTGGTGAGCAGTACTTC
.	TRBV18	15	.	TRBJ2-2	CASSPQGPDTGELFF	TGTGCCAGCTCACCACAGGGGCCAGACACCGGGGAGCTGTTTTTT
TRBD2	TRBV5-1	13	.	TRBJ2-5	CASSGLGQETQYF	TGCGCCAGCAGCGGACTAGGGCAAGAGACCCAGTACTTC
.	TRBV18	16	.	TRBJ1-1	CASSSSQQGSRTEAFF	TGTGCCAGCTCATCCTCACAACAGGGTTCACGCACTGAAGCTTTCTTT
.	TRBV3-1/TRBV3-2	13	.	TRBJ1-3	CASSQDSSNTIYF	TGTGCCAGCAGCCAAGATTCTAGTAACACCATATATTTT
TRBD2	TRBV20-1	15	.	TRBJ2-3	CSASGGGRGVDTQYF	TGCAGTGCTAGTGGGGGCGGGAGGGGCGTAGATACGCAGTATTTT
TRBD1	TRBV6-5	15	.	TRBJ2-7	CASSYDGTASYEQYF	TGTGCCAGCAGTTACGACGGGACAGCAAGCTACGAGCAGTACTTC
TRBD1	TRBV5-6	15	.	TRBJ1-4	CASSQGGATNEKLFF	TGTGCCAGCAGCCAAGGGGGCGCAACTAATGAAAAACTGTTTTTT
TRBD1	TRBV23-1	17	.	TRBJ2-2	CASSRDRGSEGTGELFF	TGCGCCAGCAGCCGGGACAGGGGGTCTGAGGGCACCGGGGAGCTGTTTTTT
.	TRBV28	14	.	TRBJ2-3	CASSLRQRTDTQYF	TGTGCCAGCAGTTTGAGGCAGCGCACAGATACGCAGTATTTT
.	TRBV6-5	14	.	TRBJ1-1	CASSYSMPGTEAFF	TGTGCCAGCAGTTACTCGATGCCCGGGACTGAAGCTTTCTTT
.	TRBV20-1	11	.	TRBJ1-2	CSAREREGYTF	TGCAGTGCTAGAGAGAGGGAGGGCTACACCTTC
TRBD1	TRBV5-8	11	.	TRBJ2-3	CASRTGVAQYF	TGTGCCAGCAGAACAGGGGTGGCGCAGTATTTT
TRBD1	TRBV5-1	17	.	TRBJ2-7	CASSLVDGTGFYYEQYF	TGCGCCAGCAGCTTGGTGGACGGGACAGGGTTTTACTACGAGCAGTACTTC
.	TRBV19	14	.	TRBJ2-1	CASREERAYNEQFF	TGTGCCAGTAGAGAGGAGCGGGCCTACAATGAGCAGTTCTTC
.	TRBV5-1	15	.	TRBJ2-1	CASSIAWTANNEQFF	TGCGCCAGCAGCATCGCTTGGACAGCTAACAATGAGCAGTTCTTC
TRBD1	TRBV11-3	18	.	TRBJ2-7	CASSSEEYRGRFSYEQYF	TGTGCCAGCAGCTCAGAGGAATACAGGGGGCGTTTCTCCTACGAGCAGTACTTC
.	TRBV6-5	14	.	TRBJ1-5	CASRGREGNQPQHF	TGTGCCAGCAGGGGTCGGGAGGGCAATCAGCCCCAGCATTTT
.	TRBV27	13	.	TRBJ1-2	CASSPRGSGGYTF	TGTGCCAGCAGCCCCCGGGGTTCTGGGGGCTACACCTTC
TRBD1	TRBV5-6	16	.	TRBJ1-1	CASSLAGTGISLGAFF	TGTGCCAGCAGCTTGGCCGGGACAGGGATCTCACTGGGAGCTTTCTTT
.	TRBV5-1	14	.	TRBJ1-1	CASSEGVPNTEAFF	TGCGCCAGCAGCGAAGGGGTCCCGAACACTGAAGCTTTCTTT
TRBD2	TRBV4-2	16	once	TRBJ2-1	CASSLIAGPSYNEQFF	TGTGCCAGCAGCCTTATAGCGGGTCCCTCCTACAATGAGCAGTTCTTC
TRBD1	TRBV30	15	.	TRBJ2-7	CAWSGGQGGSYEQYF	TGTGCCTGGAGTGGGGGACAGGGGGGATCCTACGAGCAGTACTTC
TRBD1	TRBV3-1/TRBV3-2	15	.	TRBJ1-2	CASSQDTGANYGYTF	TGTGCCAGCAGCCAAGATACAGGGGCTAACTATGGCTACACCTTC
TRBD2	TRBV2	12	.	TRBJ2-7	CASSGRAYEQYF	TGTGCCAGCAGCGGGAGGGCCTACGAGCAGTACTTC
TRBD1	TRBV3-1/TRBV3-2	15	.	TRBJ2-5	CASSQVGTAKETQYF	TGTGCCAGCAGCCAAGTAGGGACAGCCAAAGAGACCCAGTACTTC
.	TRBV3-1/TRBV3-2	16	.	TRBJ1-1	CASSQELGRVNTEAFF	TGTGCCAGCAGCCAAGAGTTGGGCAGGGTGAACACTGAAGCTTTCTTT
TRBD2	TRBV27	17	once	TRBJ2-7	CASSTGPLGLGGYEQYF	TGTGCCAGCAGTACCGGGCCCCTTGGACTAGGAGGCTACGAGCAGTACTTC
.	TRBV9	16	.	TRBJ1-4	CASSADPGATNEKLFF	TGTGCCAGCAGCGCAGACCCGGGGGCAACTAATGAAAAACTGTTTTTT
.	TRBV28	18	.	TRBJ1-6	CASSWGQQSSSYNSPLHF	TGTGCCAGCAGTTGGGGCCAGCAGTCGAGCTCCTATAATTCACCCCTCCACTTT